These 10 T cell receptor beta chains came from one sample sequenced in a study of cytomegalovirus exposure and HLA in healthy donors. Use of 60 Vbeta and 13 Jbeta primers characterized the PCR. TCRdb's table, derived via immunoSEQ multiplex PCR, lists solely in-frame clones and lacks some. The top ten hold 2.9% of the sample, which has around 190,000 clones, 65% to 85% seen once. Sequencing was carried out using PBMCs. Receptors were obtained from a woman aged 30 to 39 in good health and CMV-seronegative.

There are a few counts of this clone. The chain has TRBV5-4 and TRBJ1-3; D perhaps matches TRBD1 (6 bases). Germline CDR1 SGHNT, CDR2 YYREEE (reference sequence). Trimming removed 4 bases from V and 2 bases from J, with 13 bases in between. The CDR3 spans 15 residues. The CDR3 is CASSTLGGPGNTIYF. As DNA, the CDR3 is TGTGCCAGCAGCACCCTCGGGGGGCCTGGAAACACCATATATTTT.

Comments on this clone: The junction and the germline gene differ at one end; a read error may be behind it. The V gene is TRBV7-9, the J gene TRBJ1-5; D is unclear. Per germline, CDR1 SEHNR and CDR2 FQNEAQ (reference sequence). There are 13 residues in the CDR3. Here the CDR3 DNA reads TGTGCCAGCAGCTTGACTAGCAGTCAGCCCCAGCATTTT. It encodes CASSLTSSQPQHF.

The chain combines TRBV7-9 with TRBJ2-2, with D unresolved. Per the germline V gene, CDR1 is SEHNR and CDR2 is FQNEAQ (reference sequence). V dropped 8 bases and J dropped 6 bases, with 19 bases sitting between them. The CDR3 runs 15 residues. This chain's CDR3 is CASPSFLVSAGELFF. CDR3 coding DNA: TGTGCCAGCCCGAGCTTTTTGGTCTCGGCCGGGGAGCTGTTTTTT.

The chain uses TRBV19 and TRBJ2-1; the match to TRBD2 covers 10 bases. The ends lost 4 bases at V and 9 bases at J; junction bases unmatched: 3. In germline, CDR1 is LNHDA, CDR2 SQIVND (reference sequence). The CDR3 is 13 residues long. CDR3 DNA sequence: TGTGCCAGTAGTAGAGCTAGCGGGAGTGAGCAGTTCTTC. It is translated as CASSRASGSEQFF.

The gene calls are TRBV5-1 and TRBJ2-2, with D unresolved. Germline assignment: CDR1 SGHRS and CDR2 YFSETQ. With 3 bases removed from V and 6 bases from J, the gap between germline ends came to 12 bases. CDR3 size: 14 residues. CDR3 in amino acids: CASSSIGQSGELFF. The DNA for the CDR3 is TGCGCCAGCAGCTCAATTGGGCAATCCGGGGAGCTGTTTTTT.

The V call is TRBV9, the J call TRBJ2-3; a possible D gene is TRBD1 (5 bases). Trimming stripped 0 bases from V and 3 bases from J, with 17 bases between. The CDR3 loop spans 17 amino acids. Germline CDR1 and CDR2: SGDLS and YYNGEE. CDR3 sequence (DNA): TGTGCCAGCAGCGTAGACGGCAGGGTGCCGCCGACAGATACGCAGTATTTT. Translated: CASSVDGRVPPTDTQYF.

J is TRBJ2-5 and V is TRBV18; 9 nucleotides agree with TRBD1. Germline CDR1 and CDR2: KGHSH and LQKENI. CDR3 length: 16 amino acids. V trimming: 3 bases; J trimming: 5 bases; junction bases outside the gene matches: 10. The CDR3, as DNA: TGTGCCAGCTCACCGATCTCCGGGACAGGGCTGGAGACCCAGTACTTC. It yields the protein CASSPISGTGLETQYF.

This chain links TRBV28 with TRBJ2-4, with TRBD2 identical over 9 bases. Germline CDR1 is MDHEN and CDR2 is SYDVKM. J was trimmed by 3 bases and V by 5 bases; bases with no gene match: 14. This CDR3 region has 18 residues. This CDR3 is CASSPLPGLAVGKNIQYF. DNA of the CDR3: TGTGCCAGCAGTCCGCTCCCGGGACTAGCTGTGGGCAAAAACATTCAGTACTTC.

V is TRBV5-6 and J is TRBJ2-5; D might be TRBD2 (6 bases). The J call could be wrong; TRBJ2-7 is a better fit for the DNA end. The CDR3 consists of 14 residues. Germline-derived CDR1 and CDR2 are SGHDT and YYEEEE. CDR3 DNA sequence: TGTGCCAGCAGCTTGGGGGGGGACTCCTACGAGCAGTACTTC. It yields the protein CASSLGGDSYEQYF.

The chain has TRBV5-1 and TRBJ2-3; 11 nucleotides match TRBD2. The CDR3 length is 16 residues. CDR1 and CDR2 from the germline V gene are SGHRS and YFSETQ. J lost 1 base, V lost 4 bases, and 5 bases had no gene match. CDR3 sequence: CASSISGRAGTDTQYF. CDR3 coding DNA: TGCGCCAGCAGCATTAGCGGGAGGGCCGGCACAGATACGCAGTATTTT.